The next 9 T cell receptor beta chains were all read from a single sample in a study of CD8+ T cells in alopecia areata. In each case, RNA was isolated and then reverse transcribed into cDNA as the sequencing template. The method was immunoSEQ multiplex PCR; TCRdb's version includes in-frame clones alone and lacks a portion of them. The sample holds around 190,000 clones, approximately 53% seen once. The sample was CD8+ T cells sorted from blood. These receptors came from a human donor in good health.

The chain couples TRBV27 to TRBJ2-1, with D hard to call. Deletions cut 6 bases from V and 2 bases from J, with 8 bases between. The CDR3 has 13 amino acids. The germline CDR1 and CDR2 sequences are MNHEY and SMNVEV (reference sequence). The CDR3 region is CASSLRAYNEQFF. The CDR3, as DNA: TGTGCCAGCAGCCTAAGGGCCTACAATGAGCAGTTCTTC.

This clone was counted at least ten times. CDR3 bases: TGCGCCAGCACGTACAGACAGGGAGACAATGAGCAGTTCTTC. Encoded protein: CASTYRQGDNEQFF. The chain recombines TRBV5-1 with TRBJ2-1, with 7 bases that match TRBD1. The germline CDR1 and CDR2 sequences are SGHRS and YFSETQ. V shed 6 bases and J 5 bases; nucleotides not matched to a gene: 8. The CDR3 sequence is 14 residues long.

This clone was seen only a few times. The V and J genes are TRBV10-2 and TRBJ2-1; TRBD2 aligns across 12 bases. The ends lost 6 bases at V and 8 bases at J; junction bases unmatched: 8. Germline lookup yields CDR1 WSHSY and CDR2 SAAADI. The CDR3 sequence is 15 residues long. Here the CDR3 DNA reads TGCGCCAGCAGCCCTAGCGGGGGGGGTATTGATGAGCAGTTCTTC. Translation gives CASSPSGGGIDEQFF.

The table lists this clone with a few counts. The chain combines TRBV7-9 with TRBJ2-1; D possibly corresponds to TRBD2 (6 bases). The CDR3 sequence is 17 residues long. CDR1 is SEHNR and CDR2 is FQNEAQ in the germline V gene (reference sequence). The V gene lost 1 base and the J gene lost 6 bases, with 19 bases spanning the gap. The CDR3 reads CASSLGDRDSRFNEQFF. The CDR3 DNA reads as TGTGCCAGCAGCTTAGGGGACCGGGACTCCAGGTTCAATGAGCAGTTCTTC.

This chain uses TRBV4-1 with TRBJ1-6, with D possibly TRBD1 on 6 matching bases. CDR1 is MGHRA, CDR2 YSYEKL, per germline. This CDR3 has 16 residues. Between the trimmed V and J ends, which lost 0 bases and 7 bases, there was a span of 13 bases. CDR3 sequence reads: CASSQELYRANSPLHF. CDR3 nucleotide sequence: TGCGCCAGCAGCCAAGAGCTCTACAGGGCGAATTCACCCCTCCACTTT.

This rearrangement joins TRBV29-1 to TRBJ1-1, with TRBD1 matching 7 bases. This CDR3 comprises 11 residues. Looked up from germline, CDR1 is SQVTM and CDR2 is ANQGSEA. V was clipped by 3 bases and J by 7 bases; unmatched bases: 2. DNA for the CDR3: TGCAGCGTTGATCAGGGGGTTGAAGCTTTCTTT. Translation: CSVDQGVEAFF.

The chain uses TRBV7-6 and TRBJ1-1; D remains ambiguous. This CDR3 contains 13 residues. V was cut by 5 bases and J by 1 base, with 8 bases left in between. The germline V gene has CDR1 SGHVS and CDR2 FNYEAQ. The CDR3 DNA sequence: TGTGCCAGCAGCCCGGGCCGGAACACTGAAGCTTTCTTT. Its protein product is CASSPGRNTEAFF.

V usage is TRBV29-1 and J usage is TRBJ1-2, with TRBD1 identical over 7 bases. The V gene's germline CDR1 is SQVTM and CDR2 ANQGSEA. The CDR3 runs to 11 residues. The J segment lost 8 bases and the V segment lost 7 bases, leaving 7 bases of the junction unmatched. DNA for the CDR3: TGCAGCGCACGGGACAGAAAAGGCTACACCTTC. Residues: CSARDRKGYTF.

This chain uses TRBV4-1 with TRBJ2-7; D remains unclear. This CDR3 comprises 13 residues. Trimming pared 2 bases from V and 3 bases from J, leaving 8 bases between. Germline V gene sequence: CDR1 MGHRA, CDR2 YSYEKL. This CDR3 is CASSQRLNYEQYF. As DNA, the CDR3 is TGCGCCAGCAGCCAACGACTGAACTACGAGCAGTACTTC.